The 19 T cell receptor beta chains listed next were all sequenced from one sample in a study of Graves' ophthalmopathy and Graves' hyperthyroidism. Amplifying from RNA transcripts, the study obtained TCR beta CDR3 regions. Amplification began with first-round RT-PCR using HTBI primers, then second-round multiplex PCR was performed. TCRdb itself ran the multiplex PCR reads through MiXCR, one entry per CDR3 protein. The profile covers approximately 1.2 million distinct CDR3 sequences, with less than 45% appearing a single time and 11% taken by the ten largest. The sequencing sample was made of peripheral blood or thyroid tissue (not recorded which). These receptors originate from an adult man with Graves' hyperthyroidism.

J is TRBJ1-1 and V is TRBV29-1, with D possibly TRBD1 on 6 matching bases. CDR3 length: 13 amino acids. V lost 5 bases and J 2 bases, leaving 12 bases between the germline ends. Germline assignment: CDR1 SQVTM and CDR2 ANQGSEA. The CDR3 DNA follows: TGCAGCGTTTTTGGGACACTCAACACTGAAGCTTTCTTT. Protein: CSVFGTLNTEAFF.

The V gene is TRBV9, the J gene TRBJ2-7, with 7 bases matching TRBD1. The CDR3 totals 15 residues. V shed 5 bases and J 3 bases; nucleotides not matched to a gene: 11. Germline assignment: CDR1 SGDLS and CDR2 YYNGEE. The CDR3 sequence is CASSGSRDRIYEQYF. Here the CDR3 DNA reads TGTGCCAGCAGTGGGAGCCGGGACAGAATCTACGAGCAGTACTTC.

This chain joins TRBV12-3 or TRBV12-4 and TRBJ2-2; 9 nucleotides line up with TRBD1. The CDR3 is 16 amino acids. Germline trimming cut 3 bases from V and 4 bases from J; bases unmatched to any gene: 6. CDR3 loop: CASSFRDRVPTGELFF. The CDR3 nucleotides are TGTGCCAGCAGTTTCCGGGACAGGGTACCCACCGGGGAGCTGTTTTTT.

Note on this clonotype: Possible read error: a much larger clone is one base away. V and J are TRBV11-2 and TRBJ1-6; D is uncertain. CDR1 is SGHAT, CDR2 FQNNGV, per germline. The germline V and J ends were trimmed by 3 bases and 6 bases, with 12 bases remaining between them. The CDR3 is 15 residues long. CDR3 residues: CASSFFQDCNSPLHF. The CDR3, as DNA: TGTGCCAGCAGCTTTTTTCAGGACTGTAATTCACCCCTCCACTTT.

In its sample, this clonotype was seen a few times. Germline is not matched at one junction end, which may reflect a read error. V is TRBV13 and J is TRBJ2-2; D remains unclear. CDR1 is PRHDT and CDR2 is FYEKMQ in the germline V gene (reference sequence). CDR3 size: 14 residues. CDR3 amino acids: CASSVGRFHGELFF. As DNA, the CDR3 is TGTGCCAGCAGCGTAGGAAGGTTCCACGGGGAGCTGTTTTTT.

This chain links TRBV6-1 with TRBJ2-7; the D is unclear. Germline assignment: CDR1 MNHNS and CDR2 SASEGT. V was cut by 5 bases and J by 6 bases, with 8 bases left in between. CDR3 length: 11 residues. Here the CDR3 reads CASSSSAEQYF. The DNA for the CDR3 is TGTGCCAGCAGTTCGTCCGCCGAGCAGTACTTC.

The V gene is TRBV6-1, the J gene TRBJ2-3; the match to TRBD1 covers 8 bases. J was trimmed by 2 bases and V by 7 bases; bases with no gene match: 8. Germline CDR1 reads MNHNS; CDR2 reads SASEGT. The CDR3 covers 15 residues. The chain's CDR3 is CASKAGRGHTDTQYF. The CDR3, as DNA: TGTGCCAGCAAGGCGGGCAGGGGGCACACAGATACGCAGTATTTT.

The CDR3 is CATSRGIGNSPLHF. Written as DNA, the CDR3 is TGTGCCACCAGCAGAGGTATTGGAAATTCACCCCTCCACTTT. V and J are TRBV15 and TRBJ1-6; D ambiguous. Germline CDR1 and CDR2: LNHNV and YYDKDF (reference sequence). Trimming pared 1 base from V and 7 bases from J, leaving 8 bases between. The CDR3 runs to 14 residues.

The CDR3 is CASSEKQGLVNQPQHF. CDR3 coding DNA: TGCGCCAGCAGTGAAAAACAGGGGTTGGTCAATCAGCCCCAGCATTTT. This sequence joins TRBV10-2 and TRBJ1-5; 7 bases map to TRBD1. Germline values: CDR1 WSHSY, CDR2 SAAADI. The length of the CDR3 is 16 residues. Unmatched junction bases numbered 8, after V lost 3 bases and J lost 3 bases.

The rearrangement uses TRBV7-2 and TRBJ2-2; the D gene could be TRBD1 or TRBD2 (5 bases each). The V end lost 6 bases, the J end lost 4 bases, and 18 bases lay between the germline ends. There are 16 residues in the CDR3. In germline, CDR1 is SGHTA, CDR2 FQGNSA. The CDR3, as DNA: TGTGCCAGCAGTGAAAACGTGGGACGAGGCACCGGGGAGCTGTTTTTT. Protein product: CASSENVGRGTGELFF. Complete variable domain (other parts from reference TRBV7-2 and TRBJ2-2): GAGVSQSPSNKVTEKGKDVELRCDPISGHTALYWYRQSLGQGLEFLIYFQGNSAPDKSGLPSDRFSAERTGGSVSTLTIQRTQQEDSAVYLCASSENVGRGTGELFFGEGSRLTVL.

This clonotype was picked up many times. The chain links TRBV7-9 to TRBJ1-1, with a possible D match to TRBD1 (5 bases). The CDR3 is 16 residues long. The germline V and J ends were trimmed by 1 base and 5 bases, with 17 bases remaining between them. Germline V gene lookup returns CDR1 SEHNR and CDR2 FQNEAQ (reference sequence). CDR3 DNA sequence: TGTGCCAGCAGCTTAGAGGTGGGGGGTGGGAGAACTGAAGCTTTCTTT. It specifies CASSLEVGGGRTEAFF.

This clonotype was detected a few times. The chain combines TRBV9 with TRBJ2-5; 10 positions match TRBD1. CDR3 length: 15 amino acids. The V and J ends lost 5 bases and 5 bases, in that order; junction bases with no gene match: 9. Germline CDR1 and CDR2: SGDLS and YYNGEE. The CDR3 DNA is TGTGCCAGCAGTTTAGGGACAGGGGCCATGGAGACCCAGTACTTC. Protein: CASSLGTGAMETQYF. The full variable domain, completed using reference TRBV9 and TRBJ2-5, is DSGVTQTPKHLITATGQRVTLRCSPRSGDLSVYWYQQSLDQGLQFLIQYYNGEERAKGNILERFSAQQFPDLHSELNLSSLELGDSALYFCASSLGTGAMETQYFGPGTRLLVL.

This clonotype was observed a handful of times. The V and J genes are TRBV7-2 and TRBJ2-7; 9 bases are a match to TRBD2. Germline assignment: CDR1 SGHTA and CDR2 FQGNSA. CDR3 length: 18 residues. Trimming took 1 base from V and 1 from J; bases not matched to a gene: 11. The CDR3 region is CASSLGYGGLAVSYEQYF. The CDR3 DNA is TGTGCCAGCAGCTTAGGTTACGGGGGACTAGCTGTTTCCTACGAGCAGTACTTC.

The rearrangement links TRBV6-6 to TRBJ2-7; possible D gene TRBD1, 7 bases. CDR3 length: 16 residues. The ends were cut back, 6 bases at V and 4 bases at J, with 22 bases in the middle. Per the germline V gene, CDR1 is MNHNY and CDR2 is SVGAGI (reference sequence). The CDR3 here is CASSPQGGQGGYEQYF. CDR3 nucleotide sequence: TGTGCCAGCAGCCCCCAGGGCGGGCAGGGGGGATACGAGCAGTACTTC.

The chain recombines TRBV7-2 with TRBJ2-7, with D maybe TRBD1 (5 bases). The CDR3 runs 15 residues. V was clipped by 2 bases and J by 2 bases, with 13 bases between them. Per the germline V gene, CDR1 is SGHTA and CDR2 is FQGNSA. CDR3 protein: CASSLWPGIAYEQYF. The DNA for the CDR3 is TGTGCCAGCAGCTTATGGCCAGGGATCGCCTACGAGCAGTACTTC.

V and J are TRBV24-1 and TRBJ1-5; maybe TRBD1 (5 bases). The ends were cut back, 10 bases at V and 7 bases at J, with 16 bases in the middle. The CDR3 extends over 13 amino acids. Germline V CDR1 and CDR2: KGHDR, SFDVKD. CDR3 in amino acids: CATQGGLGQPQHF. CDR3 in DNA: TGTGCCACTCAGGGAGGGCTCGGACAGCCCCAGCATTTT.

This clonotype was seen only a few times. The J gene is TRBJ1-5, the V gene TRBV20-1; 7 positions agree with TRBD1. Germline CDR1 and CDR2: DFQATT and SNEGSKA (reference sequence). The CDR3 consists of 17 residues. Germline trimming cut 6 bases from V and 0 bases from J; bases unmatched to any gene: 14. In DNA form, the CDR3 reads TGCAGTGCCCCCGATCCCGGGACAGTTTATAGCAATCAGCCCCAGCATTTT. It codes for CSAPDPGTVYSNQPQHF.

The chain carries TRBV19 and TRBJ2-7; D might be TRBD1 or TRBD2, each matching 6 bases. The CDR3 contains 13 residues. Germline-derived CDR1 and CDR2 are LNHDA and SQIVND (reference sequence). Trimming cost V 7 bases and J 7 bases, with 17 bases left between them. The DNA for the CDR3 is TGTGCCAGTACCTTTAACGGGGGCAGTGAGCAGTACTTC. It encodes CASTFNGGSEQYF. The full variable domain, completed using reference TRBV19 and TRBJ2-7, is DGGITQSPKYLFRKEGQNVTLSCEQNLNHDAMYWYRQDPGQGLRLIYYSQIVNDFQKGDIAEGYSVSREKKESFPLTVTSAQKNPTAFYLCASTFNGGSEQYFGPGTRLTVT.

As for this clonotype: Germline is not matched at one junction end, which may reflect a read error. The chain links TRBV7-9 to TRBJ2-3; D gene uncertain. CDR3 length equals 17 residues. Germline CDR1 SEHNR, CDR2 FQNEAQ (reference sequence). CDR3 coding DNA: TGTGCCAGCACCTTACCCACGGGCCAGAGCCGCACAGATACGCAGTATTTT. Protein: CASTLPTGQSRTDTQYF.